The entry below gives a single T cell receptor beta chain sequence along with its context. The source of the sample is a study of technical replicates of blood from several donors. Libraries were prepared by immunoSEQ multiplex PCR; TCRdb keeps only in-frame clonotypes and omits some of them. The sample holds about 82,000 clones, 94% seen once. The sequencing sample was made of T cells isolated from PBMCs. The sequence was obtained from a human donor in good health.

The CDR3 is CASSLITGQGSDTGELFF. CDR3 DNA sequence: TGCGCCAGCAGCTTGATCACGGGACAGGGTTCGGACACCGGGGAGCTGTTTTTT. The chain recombines TRBV5-1 with TRBJ2-2; the match to TRBD1 covers 9 bases. V lost 1 base and J lost 3; bases outside the gene matches: 10. The length of the CDR3 is 18 residues. CDR1 is SGHRS, CDR2 YFSETQ, per germline.